The clone carrying this T cell receptor (beta chain) occurred a few times. Its antigen is unknown. This specimen comes from a study of early T cells in non-severe SARS-CoV-2 infection. The wider study: Chains were unpaired, as sequencing was done on bulk RNA from unsorted whole blood. Study findings and constraints: Lookups in VDJdb leaned toward anti-spike CD8 responses and missed private and CD4 specificities.

CDR1 is MGHRA and CDR2 is YSYEKL in the germline V gene. The J segment lost 9 bases and the V segment lost 4 bases, leaving 16 bases of the junction unmatched. This CDR3 contains 16 residues. The library protocol tagged individual cDNA molecules with unique molecular identifiers. MiXCR, applied by TCRdb to the 5' RACE reads, yields one record per CDR3 protein. The data contain roughly 70,000 distinct CDR3 sequences, 13% of them singletons. This TCR came from an adult who was a healthcare worker with PCR-confirmed SARS-CoV-2 infection or an uninfected control (not recorded which). Input material: whole blood. The chain joins TRBV4-1 to TRBJ2-7, with 9 bases that match TRBD1. The CDR3 loop is CASSPPYGTGFYTQYF. In nucleotides, the CDR3 is TGCGCCAGCAGCCCACCTTACGGGACAGGGTTCTACACGCAGTACTTC.